Given below is one TCR beta chain in context. TCRdb redid the calling of the RT-PCR reads with MiXCR, one entry per CDR3 protein. In the table there are around 700,000 distinct CDR3 sequences, approximately 15% of which are singletons. Looked up from germline, CDR1 is DFQATT and CDR2 is SNEGSKA (reference sequence). V was cut by 2 bases and J by 5 bases, with 7 bases left in between. CDR3 length: 12 residues. This rearrangement joins TRBV20-1 to TRBJ1-5; no clear D. The sequencing sample was made of memory CD4+ T cells from blood. This clonotype was obtained from a female donor in good health, serving as a healthy control. CDR3 DNA sequence: TGCAGTGCTAGACCGGTTCATCAGCCCCAGCATTTT. Its translation is CSARPVHQPQHF.